This T cell receptor beta chain was observed in a study of PD-L1 blockade in urothelial cancer. This CDR3 has 13 amino acids. V was clipped by 2 bases and J by 7 bases; unmatched bases: 3. Germline V gives CDR1 SGHRS, CDR2 YFSETQ. The assay was immunoSEQ multiplex PCR, and TCRdb's table has in-frame clones only and misses some. There are around 87,000 clones in the sample; roughly 80% occur only once, and around 8% lies in the top ten. Time point noted: peripheral blood 6 weeks after treatment start. The chain uses TRBV5-1 and TRBJ2-1; 7 positions agree with TRBD1. The TCR sequence derives from a man between 65 and 85 years old with urothelial cancer. The sequencing here drew on PBMCs, taken around atezolizumab (anti-PD-L1) treatment. The chain's CDR3 is CASSLEGANEQFF. The CDR3 DNA reads as TGCGCCAGCAGCTTAGAGGGGGCGAATGAGCAGTTCTTC.